This T cell receptor (beta chain) was obtained from a study of cytomegalovirus exposure and HLA in healthy donors. In the study overall: For the approximately 410 genotyped donors, 81% fell within the Caucasian-associated ancestry cluster.

As to this clone: Its antigen is still unknown.

Notes on the study in general: The study reported that TCR beta sequences accurately predicted HLA-A and HLA-B alleles in most subjects.

PCR employed 60 Vbeta and 13 Jbeta primers. The data were produced by immunoSEQ multiplex PCR, yet TCRdb's version contains in-frame clones alone and is incomplete. The sample has about 190,000 clones; 60% to 85% are singletons. Each donor was healthy, and each was a bone marrow donor. The receptor comes from a woman between 18 and 29 years old in good health and CMV-seronegative. Material for sequencing was PBMCs.

The DNA for the CDR3 is TGTGCCAGCAGTTCACTAGCGGCCTACAATGAGCAGTTCTTC. Translated: CASSSLAAYNEQFF. The J gene is TRBJ2-1, the V gene TRBV27; 8 positions agree with TRBD2. Trimming at V came to 4 bases and at J to 2 bases, leaving 1 base not matched to a gene. Germline V gene sequence: CDR1 MNHEY, CDR2 SMNVEV (reference sequence). The CDR3 sequence is 14 residues long.